The 2 T cell receptor beta chains in this list originate from one sample, sequenced in a study of response to subunit inactivated influenza vaccine. MiXCR, applied by TCRdb to the RT-PCR reads, yields one record per CDR3 protein. The sample lists roughly 500,000 distinct CDR3 sequences, about 25% occurring once. Sample: CD4+ T cells sorted from PBMCs, taken 5 days after vaccination. These receptors originate from a man in his fifties who received an inactivated influenza vaccine.

This clonotype occurred a few times. The rearrangement links TRBV9 to TRBJ2-2, with TRBD1 as a possible D gene (6 bases). V lost 4 bases to trimming and J lost 5 bases, with 21 bases between them. This CDR3 region has 17 residues. The germline V gene has CDR1 SGDLS and CDR2 YYNGEE. The DNA for the CDR3 is TGTGCCAGCAGCCCCCGAAATGAGGGGGAGAGAACCGGGGAGCTGTTTTTT. It encodes CASSPRNEGERTGELFF.

This clonotype was seen only a few times. The chain combines TRBV20-1 with TRBJ2-5, with a weak D call TRBD2 (5 bases). CDR3 size: 14 residues. Looked up from germline, CDR1 is DFQATT and CDR2 is SNEGSKA (reference sequence). V was cut by 3 bases and J by 4 bases, with 15 bases left in between. In nucleotides, the CDR3 is TGCAGTGCTAGCGATTATGGAGGCACAGAGACCCAGTACTTC. Its protein product is CSASDYGGTETQYF.